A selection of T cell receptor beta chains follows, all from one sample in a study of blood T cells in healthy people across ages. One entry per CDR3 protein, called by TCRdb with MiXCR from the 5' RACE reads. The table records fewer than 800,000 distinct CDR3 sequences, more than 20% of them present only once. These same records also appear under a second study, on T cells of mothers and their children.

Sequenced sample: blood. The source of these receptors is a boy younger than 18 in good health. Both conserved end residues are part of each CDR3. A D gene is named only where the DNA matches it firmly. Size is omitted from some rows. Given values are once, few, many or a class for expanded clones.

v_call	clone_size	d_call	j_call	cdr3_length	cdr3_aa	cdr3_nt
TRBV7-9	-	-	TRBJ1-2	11	CASSLPNGYTF	TGTGCCAGCAGCCTCCCTAATGGCTACACCTTC
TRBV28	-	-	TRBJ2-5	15	CASSSPGGPQETQYF	TGTGCCAGCAGTTCCCCCGGGGGTCCTCAAGAGACCCAGTACTTC
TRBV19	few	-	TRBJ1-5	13	CASRMGGDQPQHF	TGTGCCAGTAGGATGGGTGGGGATCAGCCCCAGCATTTT
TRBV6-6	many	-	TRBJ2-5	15	CASSIQGGRQETQYF	TGTGCCAGCAGCATACAGGGGGGGCGGCAAGAGACCCAGTACTTC
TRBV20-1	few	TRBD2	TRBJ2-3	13	CSATGGGTDTQYF	TGCAGTGCTACGGGGGGAGGTACAGATACGCAGTATTTT
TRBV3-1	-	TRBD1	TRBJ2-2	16	CASSQEDRGLSGELFF	TGTGCCAGCAGCCAAGAGGACAGGGGGCTCAGCGGGGAGCTGTTTTTT
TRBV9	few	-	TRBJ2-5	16	CASSVEASRPQETQYF	TGTGCCAGCAGCGTAGAGGCTAGTCGACCCCAAGAGACCCAGTACTTC
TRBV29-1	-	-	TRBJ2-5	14	CSAEDQDYGETQYF	TGCAGCGCTGAAGATCAGGACTATGGGGAGACCCAGTACTTC
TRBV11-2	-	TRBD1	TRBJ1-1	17	CASSPWTGAKGVTEAFF	TGTGCCAGCAGCCCCTGGACAGGGGCAAAGGGGGTCACTGAAGCTTTCTTT
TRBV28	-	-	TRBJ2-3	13	CASSEARIDTQYF	TGTGCCAGCAGTGAAGCGCGGATAGATACGCAGTATTTT
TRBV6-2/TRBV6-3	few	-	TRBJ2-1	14	CASSSSSRVREQFF	TGTGCCAGCAGCTCCTCCAGTCGAGTGCGGGAGCAGTTCTTC
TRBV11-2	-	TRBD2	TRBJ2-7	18	CASSAGLAGGWTLYEQYF	TGTGCCAGCAGCGCCGGACTAGCGGGAGGGTGGACTCTCTACGAGCAGTACTTC
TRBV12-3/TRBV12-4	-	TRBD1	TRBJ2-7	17	CASRDKGQGFVFLEQYF	TGTGCCAGCAGAGATAAAGGACAGGGTTTTGTTTTTCTCGAGCAGTACTTC
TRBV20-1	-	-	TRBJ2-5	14	CSARGARGVETQYF	TGCAGTGCTAGAGGCGCCAGGGGGGTGGAGACCCAGTACTTC
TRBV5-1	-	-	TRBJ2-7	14	CASGSSQAPHEQYF	TGCGCCAGCGGGTCAAGTCAAGCCCCCCACGAGCAGTACTTC
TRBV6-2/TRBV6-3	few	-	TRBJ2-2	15	CASSVQRANTGELFF	TGTGCCAGCAGTGTACAGCGGGCGAACACCGGGGAGCTGTTTTTT
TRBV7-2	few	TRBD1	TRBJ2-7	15	CASSLVGGQGYEQYF	TGTGCCAGCAGCTTAGTGGGGGGACAGGGGTACGAGCAGTACTTC
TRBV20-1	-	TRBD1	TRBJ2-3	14	CSASAGQGTDTQYF	TGCAGTGCTAGTGCGGGACAGGGGACAGATACGCAGTATTTT
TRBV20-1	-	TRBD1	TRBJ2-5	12	CSAKGTVETQYF	TGCAGCGCTAAAGGGACAGTCGAGACCCAGTACTTC
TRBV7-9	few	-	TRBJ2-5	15	CASSLADRGGETQYF	TGTGCCAGCAGCTTAGCGGACCGGGGTGGAGAGACCCAGTACTTC
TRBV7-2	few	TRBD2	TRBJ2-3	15	CASSLGSGTTDTQYF	TGTGCCAGCAGCTTGGGCAGCGGGACCACAGATACGCAGTATTTT
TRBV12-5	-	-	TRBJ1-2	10	CASGIYGYTF	TGTGCTAGTGGGATTTATGGCTACACCTTC
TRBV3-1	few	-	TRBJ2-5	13	CASSQDEEDKKYF	TGTGCCAGCAGCCAAGATGAGGAGGATAAGAAGTACTTC
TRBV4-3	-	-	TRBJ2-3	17	CASSQDGPPGSTDTQYF	TGCGCCAGCAGCCAAGATGGGCCACCCGGAAGCACAGATACGCAGTATTTT
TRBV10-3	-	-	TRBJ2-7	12	CAITRDKGEQYF	TGTGCCATAACTCGGGACAAAGGGGAGCAGTACTTC
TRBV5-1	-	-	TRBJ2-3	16	CASRVQGGAPTDTQYF	TGCGCCAGCAGAGTACAGGGGGGGGCACCCACAGATACGCAGTATTTT
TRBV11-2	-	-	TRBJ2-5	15	CASSLGKPPEETQYF	TGTGCCAGCAGCTTAGGAAAGCCGCCTGAAGAGACCCAGTACTTC
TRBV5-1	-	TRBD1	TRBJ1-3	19	CASSSGQGQSSFSGNTIYF	TGCGCCAGCAGCTCAGGACAGGGGCAAAGTTCTTTCTCCGGAAACACCATATATTTT
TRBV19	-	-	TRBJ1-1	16	CASSIVGPRYNTEAFF	TGTGCCAGTAGTATCGTAGGTCCCAGGTACAACACTGAAGCTTTCTTT
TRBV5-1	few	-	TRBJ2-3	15	CASSLWTASTDTQYF	TGCGCCAGCAGCTTGTGGACAGCGAGCACAGATACGCAGTATTTT
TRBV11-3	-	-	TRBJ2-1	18	CASSLEYRKGRAYNEQFF	TGTGCCAGCAGCTTAGAGTATAGGAAGGGTCGGGCTTACAATGAGCAGTTCTTC
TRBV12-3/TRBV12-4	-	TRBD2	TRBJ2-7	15	CASSFGLSGPYEQYF	TGTGCCAGCAGTTTCGGCCTTAGCGGGCCCTACGAGCAGTACTTC
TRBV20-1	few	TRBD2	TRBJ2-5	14	CSALLSGSSETQYF	TGCAGTGCTTTACTTAGCGGGAGTTCAGAGACCCAGTACTTC
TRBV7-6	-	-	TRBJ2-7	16	CASSLAPRTSSYEQYF	TGTGCCAGCAGCTTAGCCCCCAGGACGAGCTCCTACGAGCAGTACTTC
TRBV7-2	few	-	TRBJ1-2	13	CASSFTEHYGYTF	TGTGCCAGCAGCTTCACGGAACACTATGGCTACACCTTC
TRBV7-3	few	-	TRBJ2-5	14	CASSFLTGGETQYF	TGTGCCAGCAGCTTTCTGACAGGAGGAGAGACCCAGTACTTC
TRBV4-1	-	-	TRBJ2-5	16	CASSQAQRLGGETQYF	TGCGCCAGCAGCCAAGCTCAGAGACTAGGGGGTGAGACCCAGTACTTC
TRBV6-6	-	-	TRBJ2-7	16	CASSYAGSGAAYEQYF	TGTGCCAGCAGTTACGCAGGCTCTGGGGCAGCCTACGAGCAGTACTTC
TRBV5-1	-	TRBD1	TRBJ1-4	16	CASSSVGGTGHEKLFF	TGCGCCAGCAGCTCGGTTGGGGGGACAGGGCACGAAAAACTGTTTTTT
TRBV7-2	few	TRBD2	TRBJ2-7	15	CASSLLSGGMNEQYF	TGTGCCAGCAGCTTATTAAGCGGGGGCATGAACGAGCAGTACTTC
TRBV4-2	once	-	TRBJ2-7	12	CASSLQTREQYF	TGTGCCAGCAGCCTACAAACACGCGAGCAGTACTTC
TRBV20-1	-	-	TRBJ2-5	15	CSARGRSLPGGFQYF	TGCAGTGCTAGGGGACGATCCCTCCCCGGGGGATTCCAGTACTTC
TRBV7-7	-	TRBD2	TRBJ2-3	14	CASSSRTSADTQYF	TGTGCTAGCAGCTCCAGGACTAGCGCGGATACGCAGTATTTT
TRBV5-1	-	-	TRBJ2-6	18	CASSLDLGPVSGANVLTF	TGCGCCAGCAGCTTGGATCTGGGACCCGTCTCTGGGGCCAACGTCCTGACTTTC
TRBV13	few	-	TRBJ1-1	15	CASSLGWTRNTEAFF	TGTGCCAGCAGCTTAGGATGGACGAGGAACACTGAAGCTTTCTTT
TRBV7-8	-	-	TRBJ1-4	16	CASRPILDRRAEKLFF	TGTGCCAGCAGACCCATCCTTGACAGGCGGGCTGAAAAACTGTTTTTT
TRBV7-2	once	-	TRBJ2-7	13	CASSLIARGEQYF	TGTGCCAGCAGCTTAATCGCCCGGGGCGAGCAGTACTTC
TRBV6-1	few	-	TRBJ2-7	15	CASSEGLISSYEQYF	TGTGCCAGCAGTGAAGGACTGATAAGCTCCTACGAGCAGTACTTC
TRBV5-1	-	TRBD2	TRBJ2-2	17	CASNSGTSGTYTGELFF	TGCGCCAGCAATTCAGGGACTAGCGGAACCTACACCGGGGAGCTGTTTTTT
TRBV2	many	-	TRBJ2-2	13	CASSVQGTGELFF	TGTGCCAGCAGTGTACAGGGCACCGGGGAGCTGTTTTTT
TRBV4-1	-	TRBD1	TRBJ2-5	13	CASSQDEDRQQYF	TGCGCCAGCAGCCAAGACGAGGACAGGCAACAGTACTTC
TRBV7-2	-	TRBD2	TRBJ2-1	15	CASSLSGRSNNEQFF	TGTGCCAGCAGTCTAAGCGGGAGATCGAACAATGAGCAGTTCTTC
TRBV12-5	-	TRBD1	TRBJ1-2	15	CASGLLSDRDYGYTF	TGTGCTAGTGGTTTGCTCTCCGACAGGGACTATGGCTACACCTTC